Presented here are 24 T cell receptor beta chains from one specimen sequenced in a study of T-cell reconstitution after alpha-beta-depleted transplantation in children. Unique molecular identifiers tagged the TCRbeta library. MiXCR, applied by TCRdb to the PCR reads, yields one record per CDR3 protein. The sample holds about 110,000 distinct CDR3 sequences, approximately 6.6% seen once. The input for sequencing was PBMCs, mostly from graft donor cells, taken 360 days after TCRalphabeta/CD19-depleted stem cell transplant. The receptors were gathered from a male patient aged 2-10 years who had a stem cell transplant for acute lymphoblastic leukemia, so the T cells may come from the graft donor.

This clonotype was found a few times. This chain uses TRBV10-3 with TRBJ1-2, with 8 bases lining up with TRBD1. Trimming cost V 1 base and J 2 bases; bases outside gene matches: 0. Per germline, CDR1 ENHRY and CDR2 SYGVKD. CDR3 length: 14 residues. DNA for the CDR3: TGTGCCATCAGTGAGTGGACAGGGAACTATGGCTACACCTTC. Translating gives CAISEWTGNYGYTF.

The chain is built from TRBV27 and TRBJ2-3, with D uncertain. Germline lookup yields CDR1 MNHEY and CDR2 SMNVEV (reference sequence). The CDR3 consists of 14 residues. V was pared by 2 bases and J by 3 bases, with 9 bases between. CDR3: CASSLLWGTDTQYF. The CDR3 coding sequence is TGTGCCAGCAGTTTACTATGGGGAACAGATACGCAGTATTTT.

The sample holds many counts of this clonotype. V is TRBV10-3 and J is TRBJ2-4, with D perhaps matching TRBD2 (6 bases). The V end lost 0 bases, the J end lost 0 bases, and 12 bases lay between the germline ends. Germline V gene data show CDR1 as ENHRY and CDR2 as SYGVKD. The CDR3 has 17 residues. The DNA of the CDR3 is TGTGCCATCAGTGAGTCGGGGACTCCACTAGCCAAAAACATTCAGTACTTC. It yields the protein CAISESGTPLAKNIQYF.

This clonotype was observed a handful of times. The rearrangement uses TRBV4-2 and TRBJ1-1, with TRBD1 as a possible D gene (6 bases). Germline loops: CDR1 LGHNA, CDR2 YNFKEQ. The germline V and J ends were trimmed by 0 bases and 1 base, with 12 bases remaining between them. This CDR3 contains 16 residues. CDR3 sequence reads: CASSQEVRGTNTEAFF. The CDR3 DNA follows: TGTGCCAGCAGCCAAGAAGTGAGGGGGACGAACACTGAAGCTTTCTTT.

The chain uses TRBV6-2 or TRBV6-3 and TRBJ2-3; TRBD2 might be the D (6 bases). Trimming left V 0 bases short and J 1 base short, with 11 bases between. Germline V gene data show CDR1 as MNHEY and CDR2 as SVGEGT. CDR3 length: 16 residues. The CDR3 here is CASSYSERVGTDTQYF. CDR3 DNA sequence: TGTGCCAGCAGTTACTCTGAGCGGGTCGGCACAGATACGCAGTATTTT.

This clonotype occurred many times. The genes are TRBV29-1 and TRBJ2-4; unclear D gene. Germline V CDR1 and CDR2: SQVTM, ANQGSEA. V was trimmed by 1 base and J by 4 bases, leaving 8 bases between them. The CDR3 has 13 amino acids. CDR3 region: CSVEGQSKNIQYF. DNA for the CDR3: TGCAGCGTTGAAGGCCAGAGTAAAAACATTCAGTACTTC.

The chain uses TRBV28 and TRBJ1-5; tentative D call: TRBD1 (6 bases). This CDR3 is built from 14 residues. Trimming took 3 bases from V and 5 from J, leaving 11 bases between them. CDR1 and CDR2 from the germline V gene are MDHEN and SYDVKM. CDR3: CASSFGRTDQPQHF. The CDR3 coding sequence is TGTGCCAGCAGTTTCGGGCGGACAGATCAGCCCCAGCATTTT.

This clonotype appeared many times. The chain is built from TRBV28 and TRBJ2-7; tentative D call: TRBD1 (6 bases). Trimming stripped 9 bases from V and 3 bases from J, with 12 bases between. The CDR3 runs 12 residues. Germline-derived CDR1 and CDR2 are MDHEN and SYDVKM. CDR3: CASTGTNYEQYF. The CDR3 bases are TGTGCCAGTACTGGGACAAACTACGAGCAGTACTTC.

As concerns this clonotype: It may be a read error: a sequence one base away is much more abundant. The chain couples TRBV3-1 to TRBJ2-5, with TRBD2 identical over 13 bases. This CDR3 has 15 residues. CDR1 is LGHDT, CDR2 YNNKEL, per germline (reference sequence). The CDR3 region is CASSPGLAGTETEYF. The CDR3 DNA reads TGTGCCAGCAGCCCGGGACTAGCGGGGACAGAGACCGAGTACTTC.

The chain uses TRBV11-2 and TRBJ2-7; 9 positions match TRBD1. Unmatched junction bases numbered 2, after V lost 2 bases and J lost 0 bases. The CDR3 is 15 amino acids. Looked up from germline, CDR1 is SGHAT and CDR2 is FQNNGV. CDR3 amino acids: CASSLRDRASYEQYF. The CDR3 region has the DNA TGTGCCAGCAGCTTACGGGACAGGGCCTCCTACGAGCAGTACTTC.

In this sample, this clonotype turned up many times. The V and J genes are TRBV9 and TRBJ1-2; no clear D gene. Looked up from germline, CDR1 is SGDLS and CDR2 is YYNGEE. This CDR3 region has 14 residues. The V and J ends lost 0 bases and 6 bases respectively, with 12 bases between them. The CDR3 region has the DNA TGTGCCAGCAGCGTAGGGAATCACGGGGATGGCTACACCTTC. Its translation: CASSVGNHGDGYTF.

This clonotype showed up many times. The chain recombines TRBV3-1 with TRBJ2-2, with no clear D. Germline-derived CDR1 and CDR2 are LGHDT and YNNKEL (reference sequence). With 2 bases removed from V and 5 bases from J, the gap between germline ends came to 6 bases. The CDR3 length is 13 residues. The DNA of the CDR3 is TGTGCCAGCAGCCAACCTTCAACCGGGGAGCTGTTTTTT. This translates into CASSQPSTGELFF. The whole variable domain, filled in from reference TRBV3-1 and TRBJ2-2, reads DTAVSQTPKYLVTQMGNDKSIKCEQNLGHDTMYWYKQDSKKFLKIMFSYNNKELIINETVPNRFSPKSPDKAHLNLHINSLELGDSAVYFCASSQPSTGELFFGEGSRLTVL.

In its sample, this clonotype was seen many times. The chain has TRBV27 and TRBJ2-5; no clear D gene. This CDR3 contains 13 residues. Looked up from germline, CDR1 is MNHEY and CDR2 is SMNVEV (reference sequence). The ends were cut back, 0 bases at V and 4 bases at J, with 6 bases in the middle. The CDR3 is CASSLSGGETQYF. In nucleotides, the CDR3 is TGTGCCAGCAGTTTATCGGGCGGAGAGACCCAGTACTTC.

Many counts were recorded for this clonotype. This chain joins TRBV12-3 or TRBV12-4 and TRBJ2-3; D remains unclear. The CDR3 is 11 amino acids. Trimming shortened V by 6 bases and J by 4 bases, and 5 bases separated the two germline ends. The CDR3 nucleotides are TGTGCCAGCAGGGGCCCAGATACGCAGTATTTT. Its translation: CASRGPDTQYF.

The chain is built from TRBV2 and TRBJ2-5, with 12 bases aligning to TRBD2. V shed 7 bases, J shed 6 bases, and the junction held 18 bases outside the gene matches. The CDR3 consists of 18 residues. Per the germline V gene, CDR1 is SNHLY and CDR2 is FYNNEI. CDR3: CASIAGISATSGSKTQYF. CDR3 DNA: TGTGCCAGCATTGCAGGGATCTCTGCGACTAGCGGGAGTAAGACCCAGTACTTC.

This clonotype was seen a few times. The chain uses TRBV9 and TRBJ1-1; D remains unclear. The CDR3 consists of 10 residues. Trimming pared 4 bases from V and 5 bases from J, leaving 3 bases between. Germline V gene lookup returns CDR1 SGDLS and CDR2 YYNGEE. The CDR3 DNA reads TGTGCCAGCAGCCCGACTGAAGCTTTCTTT. This translates into CASSPTEAFF.

This clonotype was counted at least ten times. The J gene is TRBJ2-5, the V gene TRBV29-1; TRBD2 agrees at 13 bases. The CDR3 loop spans 14 amino acids. CDR1 and CDR2 (germline): SQVTM, ANQGSEA. The V and J ends lost 7 bases and 5 bases, in that order; junction bases with no gene match: 7. The CDR3 region is CSAILAGGYETQYF. DNA for the CDR3: TGCAGCGCCATACTAGCGGGAGGGTATGAGACCCAGTACTTC. Combining the CDR3 with reference TRBV29-1 and TRBJ2-5 gives the whole variable domain SAVISQKPSRDICQRGTSLTIQCQVDSQVTMMFWYRQQPGQSLTLIATANQGSEATYESGFVIDKFPISRPNLTFSTLTVSNMSPEDSSIYLCSAILAGGYETQYFGPGTRLLVL.

This clonotype was observed at least ten times. This chain links TRBV9 with TRBJ1-4; the D gene is possibly TRBD1 (6 bases). Germline V gene sequence: CDR1 SGDLS, CDR2 YYNGEE. This CDR3 has 15 amino acids. Trimming removed 4 bases at V and 5 bases at J, with 15 bases between. The CDR3 region is CASSSSGATNEKLFF. The CDR3 DNA reads TGTGCCAGCAGCTCATCGGGGGCTACAAATGAAAAACTGTTTTTT.

This clonotype was seen only a few times. The CDR3 loop is CASSSGPYNSPLHF. For the CDR3, the DNA is TGTGCCAGCAGCTCCGGTCCTTATAATTCACCCCTCCACTTT. J is TRBJ1-6 and V is TRBV5-6; D is unresolved. The CDR3 covers 14 residues. The V and J ends lost 3 bases and 4 bases respectively, with 8 bases between them. Germline V gene data show CDR1 as SGHDT and CDR2 as YYEEEE.

This clonotype was counted at least ten times. V gene TRBV27 combines with J gene TRBJ2-7; TRBD1 is a possible D gene (6 bases). V was shortened by 7 bases and J by 5 bases, with 9 bases between the two germline ends. The CDR3 contains 11 residues. The germline V gene encodes CDR1 MNHEY and CDR2 SMNVEV (reference sequence). DNA of the CDR3: TGTGCCAGCACCAGGGGAAACGAGCAGTACTTC. Translation gives CASTRGNEQYF.

The chain has TRBV4-1 and TRBJ2-2; 7 positions agree with TRBD2. The J segment lost 6 bases and the V segment lost 1 base, leaving 11 bases of the junction unmatched. Per the germline V gene, CDR1 is MGHRA and CDR2 is YSYEKL. This CDR3 comprises 17 residues. The CDR3 sequence: CASSQVALASSSGELFF. CDR3 DNA sequence: TGCGCCAGCAGCCAAGTAGCACTAGCGAGTAGTTCCGGGGAGCTGTTTTTT.

The chain carries TRBV7-9 and TRBJ2-1; no clear D. V was shortened by 2 bases and J by 8 bases, with 19 bases between the two germline ends. The germline gives CDR1 SEHNR, CDR2 FQNEAQ (reference sequence). The CDR3 loop spans 16 amino acids. The CDR3 DNA is TGTGCCAGCAGCTTATCCGAGGCTATGAACGACTATGAGCAGTTCTTC. Its protein product is CASSLSEAMNDYEQFF. Looking up the rest from reference TRBV7-9 and TRBJ2-1 gives the full variable domain: DTGVSQNPRHKITKRGQNVTFRCDPISEHNRLYWYRQTLGQGPEFLTYFQNEAQLEKSRLLSDRFSAERPKGSFSTLEIQRTEQGDSAMYLCASSLSEAMNDYEQFFGPGTRLTVL.

This clonotype was observed a handful of times. The chain recombines TRBV5-1 with TRBJ1-1; a possible D gene is TRBD1 (6 bases). This CDR3 has 15 amino acids. V lost 1 base to trimming and J lost 4 bases, with 14 bases between them. Germline values: CDR1 SGHRS, CDR2 YFSETQ. The CDR3 DNA reads TGCGCCAGCAGCTTGAGACGGGACAAAACCACTGAAGCTTTCTTT. Translated, it gives CASSLRRDKTTEAFF.

In this sample, this clonotype turned up many times. V and J are TRBV9 and TRBJ2-1; D is tentatively TRBD1 or TRBD2 (5 bases each). V was clipped by 4 bases and J by 1 base, with 12 bases between them. CDR1 is SGDLS, CDR2 YYNGEE, per germline. This CDR3 spans 15 amino acids. In DNA, the CDR3 is TGTGCCAGCAGCCCTCTGGGGGAGTCCTACAATGAGCAGTTCTTC. Its translation is CASSPLGESYNEQFF.